This T cell receptor (beta chain) was captured by sequencing in a study of T cells after yellow fever vaccination. Regarding the study as a whole: A small proportion of clonotypes was detected in both the CD4 and CD8 compartments. Most clones from primary vaccination resurfaced after the booster (about 95% CD4, 70% to 90% CD8). Abundant clonotypes (contaminants from the bulk population) could be present in FACS-sorted repertoires.

This clonotype appeared a few times. What it binds is not known. The junction shows a germline mismatch at one end, possibly a read error. The length of the CDR3 is 13 residues. Germline V gene data show CDR1 as MNHEY and CDR2 as SMNVEV (reference sequence). The TCR cDNA carried a universal primer site and UMIs from 5'RACE template switching. TCRdb reanalysed the 5' RACE reads using MiXCR and keeps one entry per CDR3 protein. The sample shows about 260,000 distinct CDR3 sequences, around 5.2% of them seen only once. The sequence came from a man aged 18 to 35 who received the YFV17D yellow fever vaccine. Sample: CD4+ T cells sorted from PBMCs, taken on the day of the yellow fever booster vaccination. The chain combines TRBV27 with TRBJ1-1, with 8 bases aligning to TRBD1. The chain's CDR3 is CASSPDRGNEASF. In DNA, the CDR3 is TGTGCCAGCAGCCCCGACAGGGGAAATGAAGCTTCCTTT.